This T cell receptor beta chain came from a study of T-cell memory formation after mild COVID-19. Study-level points and caveats: CD4/CD8 balance characterized clones contracting day 15 to 85, and CD4+ skew characterized later expanders.

TCRdb called the 5' RACE reads again in MiXCR, with one record for every CDR3 protein. The repertoire has just over 400,000 distinct CDR3 sequences, 23% of them found once; the top ten carry less than 15%. The germline V gene encodes CDR1 SGHVS and CDR2 FNYEAQ. V was cut by 1 base and J by 6 bases, with 10 bases left in between. This CDR3 is 13 amino acids long. This clonotype was seen a handful of times. The antigen is unknown. The rearrangement joins TRBV7-6 to TRBJ2-7, with D possibly TRBD1 on 6 matching bases. This sequence originates from an adult woman who had mild COVID-19 (a few samples of this study predate the infection). Cell type and time point are not known. The source material was PBMCs or a T cell subset sorted from them (not recorded which). The chain's CDR3 is CASSLDRVSEQYF. The CDR3 nucleotides are TGTGCCAGCAGCTTAGACAGGGTGTCCGAGCAGTACTTC.